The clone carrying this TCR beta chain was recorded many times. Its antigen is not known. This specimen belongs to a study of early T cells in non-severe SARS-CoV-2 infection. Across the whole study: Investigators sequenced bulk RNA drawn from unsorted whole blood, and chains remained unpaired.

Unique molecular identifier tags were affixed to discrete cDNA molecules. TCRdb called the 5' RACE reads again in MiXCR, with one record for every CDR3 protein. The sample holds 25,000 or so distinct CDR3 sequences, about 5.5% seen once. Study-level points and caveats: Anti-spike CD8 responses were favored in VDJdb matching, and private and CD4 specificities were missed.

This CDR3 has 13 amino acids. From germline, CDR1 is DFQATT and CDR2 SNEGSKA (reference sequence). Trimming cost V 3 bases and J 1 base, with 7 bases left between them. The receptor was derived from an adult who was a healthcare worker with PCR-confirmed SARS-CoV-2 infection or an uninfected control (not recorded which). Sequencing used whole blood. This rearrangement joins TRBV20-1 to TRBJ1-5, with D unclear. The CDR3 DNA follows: TGCAGTGCTAGTGTAGGGAGCAATCAGCCCCAGCATTTT. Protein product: CSASVGSNQPQHF.